This T cell receptor beta chain is from a study of human T cells and chemical hapten exposure. Study at large: Across the whole study, which lasted around 25 weeks, patients were given diphenylcyclopropenone on the scalp once a week. Notes on the study in general: Expanded TCRs were compared with controls, and the expanded TCRs formed significantly more large CDR3 similarity clusters. TCRs above 1 in 1000 frequency stayed constant with DPC sensitization.

Regarding time point: patch test 1, 2 weeks after DPC sensitization. Treatment reported: therapeutic diphenylcyclopropenone sensitization with weekly scalp DPC. The drawing of blood occurred before each patch test was applied. With respect to this clonotype: Its antigen is still unknown.

Germline CDR1 and CDR2: SQVTM and ANQGSEA. This CDR3 region has 14 residues. V was shortened by 5 bases and J by 4 bases, with 14 bases between the two germline ends. A single record per CDR3 protein comes from TCRdb applying MiXCR to the RACE reads. The sample includes 150,000 to 200,000 distinct CDR3 sequences, roughly 15% of them seen just once. The clonotype comes from a woman aged 25 to 39 with alopecia areata. Some clones in this sample may be carry-over from other donors' samples. The sequencing here drew on whole blood, taken in connection with sensitization to the hapten diphenylcyclopropenone (DPC). This chain uses TRBV29-1 with TRBJ2-2; possibly TRBD2 for D (6 bases). CDR3: CSVRGEGTTGELFF. DNA of the CDR3: TGCAGCGTTCGCGGGGAAGGGACCACCGGGGAGCTGTTTTTT.